This paragraph covers one T cell receptor (beta chain) sequence. The ends lost 6 bases at V and 9 bases at J; junction bases unmatched: 8. Germline V gene data show CDR1 as MNHEY and CDR2 as SVGEGT. This CDR3 has 15 amino acids. This record comes from a study of blood T cell repertoires in COVID-19. The repertoire was sequenced with immunoSEQ multiplex PCR; TCRdb's copy has only in-frame clones and lacks some. The profile covers some 170,000 clones, with approximately 88% appearing a single time and around 7% taken by the ten largest. Sequenced: peripheral blood. The chain joins TRBV6-2 or TRBV6-3 to TRBJ2-1; 13 bases fit TRBD2. This receptor was identified in a woman in her thirties or forties with COVID-19, enrolled during active disease. CDR3 amino acids: CASSETSGGSSEQFF. The CDR3 DNA sequence: TGTGCCAGCAGCGAGACTAGCGGGGGGTCTAGTGAGCAGTTCTTC.